Presented here are 28 T cell receptor beta chains from one specimen sequenced in a study of T cell responses to AZD1222 COVID-19 vaccine. This table comes from immunoSEQ multiplex PCR, and its TCRdb copy is limited to in-frame clones, with some not included. Seen here are 130,000 to 150,000 clones, around 84% observed once, and the top ten hold 5% to 5.5%. Source: peripheral blood, taken 28 days after the second AZD1222 dose. These receptor sequences come from an adult who received the AZD1222 COVID-19 vaccine.

The V call is TRBV24-1, the J call TRBJ2-3; 7 nucleotides line up with TRBD1. The CDR3 sequence is 15 residues long. The germline CDR1 and CDR2 sequences are KGHDR and SFDVKD. V was clipped by 6 bases and J by 0 bases; unmatched bases: 5. The CDR3 region has the DNA TGTGCCACCAGTCCGACAGGGAAAAGCACAGATACGCAGTATTTT. Protein product: CATSPTGKSTDTQYF.

The CDR3 loop reads CASSKGPLQGDTEAFF. The CDR3 DNA reads TGTGCCAGCAGCAAAGGCCCCTTACAGGGGGACACTGAAGCTTTCTTT. V gene TRBV21-1 combines with J gene TRBJ1-1; the table's D gene call, TRBD1, was not cross checked with the DNA. TRBV21-1 is deemed a pseudogene. The CDR3 spans 16 residues.

CDR3 sequence reads: CASSLRSSGSTDTQYF. The CDR3 region has the DNA TGTGCCAGCAGCTTAAGGTCTAGCGGGAGCACAGATACGCAGTATTTT. The chain joins TRBV7-9 to TRBJ2-3, with 8 bases identical to TRBD2. This CDR3 has 16 amino acids. Unmatched junction bases numbered 4, after V lost 2 bases and J lost 0 bases. The germline CDR1 and CDR2 sequences are SEHNR and FQNEAQ (reference sequence).

In its sample, this clone was seen once. The chain recombines TRBV25-1 with TRBJ2-1; D might be TRBD2 (5 bases). The germline V gene has CDR1 MGHDK and CDR2 SYGVNS. The CDR3 has 16 amino acids. Trimming removed 5 bases at V and 1 base at J, with 15 bases between. The CDR3 nucleotides are TGTGCCAGCAGTCGAGACCGAGGGATTTCCTACAATGAGCAGTTCTTC. It yields the protein CASSRDRGISYNEQFF.

V is TRBV13 and J is TRBJ2-3; perhaps TRBD2 as D (6 bases). V lost 3 bases, J lost 3 bases, and 19 bases lay in between. The CDR3 length is 17 residues. Germline lookup yields CDR1 PRHDT and CDR2 FYEKMQ (reference sequence). This CDR3 reads CASSLDVAGSMTDTQYF. The CDR3 DNA reads TGTGCCAGCAGCTTGGACGTCGCGGGGTCGATGACAGATACGCAGTATTTT.

The rearrangement joins TRBV10-3 to TRBJ2-1, with 7 bases aligning to TRBD2. V lost 0 bases to trimming and J lost 9 bases; unmatched junction nucleotides: 11. Germline values: CDR1 ENHRY, CDR2 SYGVKD. The CDR3 length is 16 residues. In DNA, the CDR3 is TGTGCCATCAGTGAGTCGATGGGGGAGGGCCTCGGTGAGCAGTTCTTC. Amino acid sequence: CAISESMGEGLGEQFF.

The chain carries TRBV18 and TRBJ2-5; 7 positions match TRBD2. From germline, CDR1 is KGHSH and CDR2 LQKENI. J gave up 5 bases and V 6 bases, and 0 bases lay outside the gene matches. The CDR3 is made up of 11 amino acids. As DNA, the CDR3 is TGTGCCAGCTCGCGGGGGGAGACCCAGTACTTC. It translates to CASSRGETQYF.

The chain recombines TRBV2 with TRBJ1-2, with TRBD1 as a possible D gene (6 bases). Trimming left V 6 bases short and J 6 bases short, with 14 bases between. The CDR3 runs 13 residues. The V gene's germline CDR1 is SNHLY and CDR2 FYNNEI. The chain's CDR3 is CASRVQGLDGYTF. CDR3 sequence (DNA): TGTGCCAGCAGGGTACAGGGTTTAGATGGCTACACCTTC.

The chain joins TRBV7-9 to TRBJ2-1, with D unresolved. Trimming stripped 1 base from V and 7 bases from J, with 8 bases between. Germline values: CDR1 SEHNR, CDR2 FQNEAQ (reference sequence). The CDR3 is made up of 13 amino acids. The CDR3 spells CASSLVGFNEQFF. In DNA, the CDR3 is TGTGCCAGCAGCTTAGTTGGTTTTAATGAGCAGTTCTTC. Looking up the rest from reference TRBV7-9 and TRBJ2-1 gives the full variable domain: DTGVSQNPRHKITKRGQNVTFRCDPISEHNRLYWYRQTLGQGPEFLTYFQNEAQLEKSRLLSDRFSAERPKGSFSTLEIQRTEQGDSAMYLCASSLVGFNEQFFGPGTRLTVL.

The chain is built from TRBV9 and TRBJ2-1; 7 bases are shared with TRBD2. V lost 0 bases and J lost 4; bases outside the gene matches: 7. The length of the CDR3 is 16 residues. The germline V gene encodes CDR1 SGDLS and CDR2 YYNGEE. The CDR3 protein is CASSVALAGEYNEQFF. The CDR3 DNA is TGTGCCAGCAGCGTAGCTCTGGCGGGGGAATACAATGAGCAGTTCTTC.

V gene TRBV5-1 combines with J gene TRBJ1-2; 7 bases line up with TRBD1. Germline CDR1 and CDR2: SGHRS and YFSETQ. Trimming removed 0 bases from V and 4 bases from J; junction bases left unmatched: 12. The CDR3 consists of 17 residues. The CDR3 loop reads CASSLAGTVTTFYGYTF. In DNA, the CDR3 is TGCGCCAGCAGCTTGGCCGGGACAGTAACTACGTTCTATGGCTACACCTTC.

The V call is TRBV28, the J call TRBJ2-3; TRBD2 matches at 15 bases. The CDR3 is 20 amino acids. The germline CDR1 and CDR2 sequences are MDHEN and SYDVKM. The trim removed 8 bases at V and 4 bases at J, leaving 19 bases unmatched. CDR3 protein: CASENQYGLAGGPLADTQYF. The CDR3 DNA follows: TGTGCCAGCGAAAACCAATACGGACTAGCGGGGGGGCCCTTGGCAGATACGCAGTATTTT.

In its sample, this clone was seen once. CDR3 DNA: TGTGCCAGCAGCGACACCTACGAGCAGTACTTC. The encoded protein is CASSDTYEQYF. V and J are TRBV6-5 and TRBJ2-7; no definite D call. From germline, CDR1 is MNHEY and CDR2 SVGAGI. Between the trimmed V and J ends, which lost 6 bases and 2 bases, there was a span of 5 bases. This CDR3 is built from 11 residues.

This chain connects TRBV7-2 to TRBJ2-7; possibly TRBD2 for D (6 bases). V lost 5 bases and J lost 6, with 11 bases in between. This CDR3 is built from 12 residues. Germline-derived CDR1 and CDR2 are SGHTA and FQGNSA. The CDR3 region has the DNA TGTGCCAGCAGCGGACGGGACTTCGAGCAGTACTTC. Protein: CASSGRDFEQYF.

The chain employs TRBV7-2 and TRBJ1-2, with a weak D call TRBD1 (5 bases). V lost 3 bases and J 0 bases, leaving 14 bases between the germline ends. This CDR3 comprises 16 residues. Germline values: CDR1 SGHTA, CDR2 FQGNSA. The CDR3 DNA reads TGTGCCAGCAGCTTCCTTACGAGGGGCGCTAACTATGGCTACACCTTC. This encodes CASSFLTRGANYGYTF.

V is TRBV2 and J is TRBJ2-3; possible D gene TRBD2, 6 bases. The CDR3 covers 13 residues. V dropped 10 bases and J dropped 1 base, with 12 bases sitting between them. The germline CDR1 and CDR2 sequences are SNHLY and FYNNEI. CDR3 region: CATWRGGTDTQYF. The CDR3 nucleotides are TGTGCCACTTGGAGGGGAGGCACAGATACGCAGTATTTT.

This rearrangement joins TRBV7-8 to TRBJ1-2, with D perhaps TRBD1 (5 bases). Per the germline V gene, CDR1 is SGHVS and CDR2 is FQNEAQ. Trimming pared 5 bases from V and 4 bases from J, leaving 11 bases between. This CDR3 is built from 13 residues. In DNA, the CDR3 is TGTGCCAGCAGCCCCCCCGACAGCTATGGCTACACCTTC. Its translation: CASSPPDSYGYTF.

The chain uses TRBV6-5 and TRBJ2-7, with TRBD1 as a possible D gene (6 bases). The germline V gene has CDR1 MNHEY and CDR2 SVGAGI. This CDR3 has 12 residues. The ends were cut back, 4 bases at V and 6 bases at J, with 10 bases in the middle. The CDR3 reads CASSSVGGEQYF. The CDR3 nucleotides are TGTGCCAGCAGTTCGGTAGGGGGCGAGCAGTACTTC.

The V and J genes are TRBV4-2 and TRBJ2-1; D remains ambiguous. In germline, CDR1 is LGHNA, CDR2 YNFKEQ. V shed 0 bases and J shed 10 bases, with 13 bases lying between them. The CDR3 consists of 14 residues. CDR3 loop: CASSQDGSSWEQFF. DNA of the CDR3: TGTGCCAGCAGCCAAGACGGAAGCTCCTGGGAGCAGTTCTTC.

The rearrangement joins TRBV9 to TRBJ1-2; D remains ambiguous. Germline assignment: CDR1 SGDLS and CDR2 YYNGEE. Trimming removed 0 bases from V and 9 bases from J, with 12 bases in between. The CDR3 totals 13 residues. CDR3: CASSVVTTRSYTF. The CDR3 DNA sequence: TGTGCCAGCAGCGTAGTGACCACCCGCAGCTACACCTTC.

This chain joins TRBV19 and TRBJ2-1; TRBD2 aligns across 13 bases. The germline V gene has CDR1 LNHDA and CDR2 SQIVND (reference sequence). The V and J ends lost 6 bases and 7 bases, in that order; junction bases with no gene match: 9. CDR3 size: 16 residues. CDR3 DNA: TGTGCCAGTAGAACCGGGACTAGCGGGGTGCGGAATGAGCAGTTCTTC. Its protein product is CASRTGTSGVRNEQFF.

The chain uses TRBV6-5 and TRBJ1-5; 9 bases are shared with TRBD1. The CDR3 is 14 amino acids. With V trimmed by 6 bases and J by 5 bases, 5 bases remained unmatched. Per the germline V gene, CDR1 is MNHEY and CDR2 is SVGAGI. The CDR3 sequence: CASSDRGGYQPQHF. The CDR3 bases are TGTGCCAGCAGCGACAGGGGGGGATATCAGCCCCAGCATTTT.

The V gene is TRBV7-2, the J gene TRBJ2-1; D not certain. Deletions cut 5 bases from V and 3 bases from J, with 11 bases between. Germline V gives CDR1 SGHTA, CDR2 FQGNSA. CDR3 length equals 14 residues. CDR3 protein: CASSPRANYNEQFF. CDR3 in DNA: TGTGCCAGCAGCCCCAGAGCGAACTACAATGAGCAGTTCTTC.

This clone was seen a handful of times. The rearrangement uses TRBV29-1 and TRBJ1-2; D gene ambiguous. The CDR3 is 10 amino acids. Trimming stripped 5 bases from V and 3 bases from J, with 4 bases between. Germline V gene data show CDR1 as SQVTM and CDR2 as ANQGSEA. The CDR3 DNA follows: TGCAGCGTTCAGGACTATGGCTACACCTTC. Translated: CSVQDYGYTF. The full variable domain, rest sourced from reference TRBV29-1 and TRBJ1-2, is SAVISQKPSRDICQRGTSLTIQCQVDSQVTMMFWYRQQPGQSLTLIATANQGSEATYESGFVIDKFPISRPNLTFSTLTVSNMSPEDSSIYLCSVQDYGYTFGSGTRLTVV.

The gene calls are TRBV7-9 and TRBJ2-7; 12 positions match TRBD1. With V trimmed by 7 bases and J by 4 bases, 5 bases remained unmatched. The CDR3 has 14 residues. CDR1 SEHNR and CDR2 FQNEAQ come from the germline V gene (reference sequence). The CDR3 is CASTGTGGFYEQYF. CDR3 nucleotides: TGTGCCAGCACGGGGACAGGGGGCTTTTACGAGCAGTACTTC.

The chain combines TRBV18 with TRBJ1-1; 9 bases align to TRBD1. This CDR3 region has 13 residues. Germline CDR1 is KGHSH and CDR2 is LQKENI. V shed 4 bases, J shed 10 bases, and the junction held 7 bases outside the gene matches. CDR3 loop: CASSQTGGAGAFF. The CDR3 DNA follows: TGTGCCAGCTCACAAACAGGGGGCGCCGGAGCTTTCTTT. The variable domain in full, completed from reference TRBV18 and TRBJ1-1, reads NAGVMQNPRHLVRRRGQEARLRCSPMKGHSHVYWYRQLPEEGLKFMVYLQKENIIDESGMPKERFSAEFPKEGPSILRIQQVVRGDSAAYFCASSQTGGAGAFFGQGTRLTVV.

The rearrangement joins TRBV6-4 to TRBJ2-3; D is possibly TRBD1 (5 bases). Per germline, CDR1 MRHNA and CDR2 SNTAGT. The CDR3 contains 13 residues. V lost 6 bases to trimming and J lost 2 bases, with 9 bases between them. The CDR3 spells CASRDTNTDTQYF. In nucleotides, the CDR3 is TGTGCCAGCAGGGACACGAACACAGATACGCAGTATTTT.

The genes are TRBV30 and TRBJ1-5; tentatively, D is TRBD1 (6 bases). V lost 4 bases, J lost 5 bases, and 12 bases lay in between. The CDR3 consists of 13 residues. Germline V gene lookup returns CDR1 GTSNPN and CDR2 SVGIG (reference sequence). The CDR3 sequence is CAWTTEGDQPQHF. The CDR3 DNA reads TGTGCCTGGACGACAGAGGGGGATCAGCCCCAGCATTTT.